The 11 T cell receptor beta chains in this list originate from one sample, sequenced in a study of blood T cell repertoires in COVID-19. Generated by immunoSEQ multiplex PCR, the TCRdb table keeps only in-frame clones and is missing some. This sample has roughly 400,000 clones, with around nine tenths found just once. The sequenced material came from PBMCs or T cells enriched from blood (not recorded which). The receptor source for this set is a woman under 30 who had been exposed to COVID-19.

The chain has TRBV5-5 and TRBJ1-1, with D tentatively TRBD1 (6 bases). This CDR3 contains 15 residues. Germline values: CDR1 SGHKS, CDR2 YYEKEE (reference sequence). V was shortened by 0 bases and J by 4 bases, with 13 bases between the two germline ends. The CDR3 nucleotides are TGTGCCAGCAGCTTGGTAGGCAGGGGTTCCACTGAAGCTTTCTTT. This translates into CASSLVGRGSTEAFF.

This chain connects TRBV19 to TRBJ1-2, with D maybe TRBD1 (6 bases). The CDR3 length is 14 residues. V was pared by 3 bases and J by 6 bases, with 14 bases between. CDR1 LNHDA and CDR2 SQIVND come from the germline V gene (reference sequence). The CDR3 loop is CASSIGPGADGYTF. The DNA of the CDR3 is TGTGCCAGTAGTATTGGCCCAGGGGCTGATGGCTACACCTTC. Supplemented by reference TRBV19 and TRBJ1-2, the full variable domain reads DGGITQSPKYLFRKEGQNVTLSCEQNLNHDAMYWYRQDPGQGLRLIYYSQIVNDFQKGDIAEGYSVSREKKESFPLTVTSAQKNPTAFYLCASSIGPGADGYTFGSGTRLTVV.

This sequence joins TRBV6-5 and TRBJ1-1; TRBD1 agrees at 8 bases. Germline V gene data show CDR1 as MNHEY and CDR2 as SVGAGI. V lost 0 bases and J lost 5; bases outside the gene matches: 5. The CDR3 sequence is 15 residues long. CDR3 amino acids: CASSYSDRVKTEAFF. The CDR3 DNA reads as TGTGCCAGCAGTTACTCGGACAGGGTAAAGACTGAAGCTTTCTTT.

V usage is TRBV14 and J usage is TRBJ2-7, with TRBD1 identical over 7 bases. The CDR3 has 16 residues. V gave up 1 base and J gave up 5 bases; unmatched junction bases: 11. CDR1 and CDR2 (germline): SGHDN, FVKESK. The CDR3 DNA sequence: TGTGCCAGCAGCCAAGCACAGGGGTATAGTTTCCACGAGCAGTACTTC. Protein sequence: CASSQAQGYSFHEQYF.

This chain connects TRBV6-5 to TRBJ1-1; D possibly corresponds to TRBD1 (5 bases). Germline CDR1 reads MNHEY; CDR2 reads SVGAGI. The CDR3 is 14 amino acids. Trimming took 6 bases from V and 3 from J, leaving 14 bases between them. Here the CDR3 DNA reads TGTGCCAGCAGAAAAGGCCAGGGCTACACTGAAGCTTTCTTT. This gives the protein CASRKGQGYTEAFF.

V usage is TRBV10-3 and J usage is TRBJ1-5; TRBD1 matches at 9 bases. The germline gives CDR1 ENHRY, CDR2 SYGVKD. V was clipped by 4 bases and J by 3 bases; unmatched bases: 1. CDR3 length: 14 amino acids. The CDR3: CAISGTGDNQPQHF. The DNA of the CDR3 is TGTGCCATCAGTGGGACAGGGGACAATCAGCCCCAGCATTTT.

The chain uses TRBV4-3 and TRBJ1-2; D gene ambiguous. CDR3 length: 14 residues. Deletions cut 5 bases from V and 6 bases from J, with 16 bases between. Germline CDR1 is LGHNA and CDR2 is YSLEER. This CDR3 is CASSSPAIPNGYTF. The CDR3 DNA reads as TGCGCCAGCAGCAGCCCAGCGATACCTAATGGCTACACCTTC.

This clone was seen more than once but under ten times. This chain joins TRBV28 and TRBJ1-4; 8 bases fit TRBD1. V lost 2 bases to trimming and J lost 7 bases; unmatched junction nucleotides: 9. This CDR3 spans 16 amino acids. Germline CDR1 and CDR2: MDHEN and SYDVKM. The CDR3: CASSLPQGAVGEKLFF. The CDR3 nucleotides read TGTGCCAGCAGTTTACCCCAGGGGGCAGTTGGTGAAAAACTGTTTTTT.

This clone was seen a handful of times. The V call is TRBV7-9, the J call TRBJ1-5; no clear D. V was shortened by 0 bases and J by 2 bases, with 5 bases between the two germline ends. CDR1 and CDR2 from the germline V gene are SEHNR and FQNEAQ (reference sequence). There are 14 residues in the CDR3. CDR3 coding DNA: TGTGCCAGCAGCTTAGCGCAGGGCAATCAGCCCCAGCATTTT. Translating it yields CASSLAQGNQPQHF.

This clone was observed once. V gene TRBV7-9 combines with J gene TRBJ2-1, with a tentative D call TRBD1 (6 bases). CDR3 length: 15 residues. Trimming removed 4 bases at V and 2 bases at J, with 12 bases between. The germline gives CDR1 SEHNR, CDR2 FQNEAQ (reference sequence). The CDR3 sequence is CASSYRDGPYNEQFF. CDR3 DNA sequence: TGTGCCAGCAGCTACAGGGACGGTCCCTACAATGAGCAGTTCTTC.

The rearrangement joins TRBV11-2 to TRBJ2-7; tentative D call: TRBD2 (7 bases). Trimming took off 3 bases at V and 4 bases at J, with 10 bases between the two ends. Germline V gene data show CDR1 as SGHAT and CDR2 as FQNNGV. This CDR3 contains 13 residues. CDR3 bases: TGTGCCAGCAGCTTCGGGGGGCCTTACGAGCAGTACTTC. Residues: CASSFGGPYEQYF. Filled out from reference TRBV11-2 and TRBJ2-7, the complete variable domain reads EAGVAQSPRYKIIEKRQSVAFWCNPISGHATLYWYQQILGQGPKLLIQFQNNGVVDDSQLPKDRFSAERLKGVDSTLKIQPAKLEDSAVYLCASSFGGPYEQYFGPGTRLTVT.